This TCR beta chain was sequenced during a study of cytomegalovirus exposure and HLA in healthy donors. Germline V gives CDR1 MRHNA, CDR2 SNTAGT. The ends lost 0 bases at V and 1 base at J; junction bases unmatched: 5. This CDR3 region has 17 residues. Data came from immunoSEQ multiplex PCR; TCRdb stores just in-frame clones and leaves some out. This repertoire shows 70,000 or so clones, approximately 94% found once; its top ten account for 1%. This clone turned up a few times. The rearrangement uses TRBV6-4 and TRBJ2-3; 9 bases are a match to TRBD2. Sequenced: PBMCs. This receptor was taken from a woman aged 18-35 years in good health and CMV-seronegative. CDR3 in amino acids: CASSDSSGGAGTDTQYF. CDR3 sequence (DNA): TGTGCCAGCAGTGACTCTAGCGGGGGAGCGGGCACAGATACGCAGTATTTT.